This T cell receptor (beta chain) was sequenced in a study of glioma-infiltrating T cells after dendritic cell vaccination (dated by TCRdb to about 2016). Some background on the complete study: The cohort included some 15 glioblastoma patients drawn from Phase I and II dendritic cell vaccination trials, of whom 9 were newly diagnosed and 6 had recurrent disease. Between about 2003 and 2012, patients were given autologous tumor lysate-pulsed dendritic cell vaccination. The vaccine consisted of monocyte-derived dendritic cells cultured less than eight days with IL-4 and GM-CSF, then pulsed overnight with autologous tumor lysate. Each patient was given three intradermal dendritic cell vaccine injections, spaced two weeks apart, in the arm below the axilla. In glioblastoma patients vaccinated with dendritic cells, deep sequencing of TCR beta CDR3 regions served to measure tumor-infiltrating lymphocyte content and to compare repertoires between tumor and blood. Survival after dendritic cell vaccination was correlated with TCR sequencing metrics, including TIL content and tumor-blood repertoire overlap.

The time point label here, explained by the study, means: after dendritic cell vaccination, including at tumor progression/relapse. Selection of patients required sufficient residual fresh-frozen tumor tissue and over two years of available survival data. An isocitrate dehydrogenase mutation was not carried by any of the glioblastoma patients, although molecular status was otherwise variable. PBMC collection took place before vaccination, two weeks after the third vaccination, and at tumor progression if progression occurred. The Qiagen DNeasy Blood extraction Kit was used to extract genomic DNA. General findings and caveats noted by the study authors: After dendritic cell vaccination, a higher estimated pretreatment TIL content predicted longer time to progression and overall survival. TCR clonality showed no direct relationship with survival, which suggests that a diverse polyclonal response may matter. The response model built on TCR overlap across three groups was characterized as speculative, with prospective validation still needed. The cohort was small and heterogeneous, and full blood and tumor sets were available for few patients, with initial-recurrent tumor pairs available for even fewer patients.

The immunoSEQ assay amplified TCRB CDR3 regions from about 2 micrograms of genomic DNA, or from all available DNA when less than that amount was available. The multiplex PCR employed 60 forward primers targeting TCR V beta segments and 13 reverse primers targeting J beta segments. To estimate reads per starting template, synthetic control templates were spiked into each sample at limiting dilution. Sequencing produced 87 bp reads on the Illumina HiSeq System. Per the original workflow: PCR and sequencing errors were removed by a nearest neighbor algorithm that merged closely related sequences. TCR overlap was measured as the percentage of unique tumor TCR beta sequences that were also present in the peripheral blood of the same patient. TCRdb holds this immuneACCESS table with in-frame rearrangements only. Some clones are missing; in checked studies, unresolved V genes explain under half, and the rest has no known cause. V and J calls and clone size are copied from that table; D and trimming were computed from the DNA. A total of some 58,000 clones appear in this sample, more than 75% of them only once. The ten largest clonotypes hold roughly 10% of the sample.

Turning to this clone: No cognate antigen has been identified for it. No quality values exist for individual bases; no much larger clone is one base distant.

The source was blood, collected after dendritic cell vaccination. The TCR originated in a human donor with glioblastoma.

The CDR3 region: CASSQGEGSYEQYF. Read as DNA, the sequence is TGTGCCAGCAGCCAAGGGGAGGGCTCCTACGAGCAGTACTTC. The chain employs TRBV4-2 and TRBJ2-7, and TRBD2 aligns with 7 junction nucleotides. As encoded in the germline V gene, CDR1 is LGHNA while CDR2 is YNFKEQ. V trim: 1 base; J trim: 0 bases; unmatched bases: 0. From the cysteine through the phenylalanine, the CDR3 covers 14 amino acids. Only CDR3 DNA remains: 42 bases, in frame from the first base.